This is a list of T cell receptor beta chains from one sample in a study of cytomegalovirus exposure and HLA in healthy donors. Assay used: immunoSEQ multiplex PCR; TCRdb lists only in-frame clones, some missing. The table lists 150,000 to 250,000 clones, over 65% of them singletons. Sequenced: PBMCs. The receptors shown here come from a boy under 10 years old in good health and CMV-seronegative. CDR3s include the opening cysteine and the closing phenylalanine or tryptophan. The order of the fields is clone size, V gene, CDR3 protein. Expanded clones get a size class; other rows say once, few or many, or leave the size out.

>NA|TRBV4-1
CASSQGRGTHNEQFF
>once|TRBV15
CATSKGLAGANNEQFF
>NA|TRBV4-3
CASSQGPPTGMDEQYF
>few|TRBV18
CASSLEDSPLHF
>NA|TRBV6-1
CATRPTGLNYGYTF
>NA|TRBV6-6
CASRDSQNEKLFF
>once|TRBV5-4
CASSLGQNGPDTQYF
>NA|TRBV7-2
CASSPTGRNTGELFF
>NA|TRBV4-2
CASSQDRDRHEQYF
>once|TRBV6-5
CASSYSLRAGNTIYF
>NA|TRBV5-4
CASSAPTANYGYTF
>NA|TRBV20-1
CSGGGTYEQYF
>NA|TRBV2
CARGERGGLYEQYF
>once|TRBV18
CASSPDGLYSNQPQHF
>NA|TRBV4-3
CASSQDIADGAFPDTQYF
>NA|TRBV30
CAWSVHRAPRRETQYF
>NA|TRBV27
CASSSLNEQFF
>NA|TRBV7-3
CASSLKQANTGELFF
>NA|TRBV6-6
CASSYSTRGRTEAFF
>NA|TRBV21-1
CASRTGGGTEAFF
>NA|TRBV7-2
CASSPHQGPNQPQHF
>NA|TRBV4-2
CASSQVSLGAYEQYF
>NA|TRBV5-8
CASSLGEGDYPRGYTF
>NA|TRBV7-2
CASKGTSGGVGGNEQFF
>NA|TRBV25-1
CASSDGQGNSPLHF
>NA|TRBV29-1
CSVAPKLSKNIQYF
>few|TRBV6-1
CATNRGYLYYEQYF
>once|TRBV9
CASGTGDNEQFF
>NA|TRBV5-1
CASSFAGGRVDGYTF
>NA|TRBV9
CASSLRPRGRTDTQYF
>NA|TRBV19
CASRRTVRQPQHF
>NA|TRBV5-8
CASSLARGAFGYTF
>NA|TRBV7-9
CASSGTAYGYTF
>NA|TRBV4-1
CASSQAVVNQPQHF
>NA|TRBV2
CASSVRRGGGETQYF
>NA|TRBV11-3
CASSRQGGRETQYF
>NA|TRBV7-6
CASSWDRVETQYF
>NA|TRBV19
CASSIGTSGARDTQYF
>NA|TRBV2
CASSEFREPGANVLTF
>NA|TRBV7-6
CASSLGTGDGYTF
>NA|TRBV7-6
CASSAGGGYTF
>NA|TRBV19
CASSLLFSTDTNNSPLHF
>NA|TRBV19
CASSIQGTNEKLFF
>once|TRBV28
CASIDGTGAAQPQHF
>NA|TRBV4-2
CASSQASRMRGGLRETQYF